This TCR beta chain stems from a study of T cell responses to AZD1222 COVID-19 vaccine. Study findings and constraints: Per reports, nearly half of all spike-specific TCRs target regions that are unmutated in variants. White British donors predominated, females outnumbered males, and clonal diversity was possibly underestimated.

The CDR3 is made up of 13 amino acids. The germline V and J ends were trimmed by 5 bases and 8 bases, with 11 bases remaining between them. The germline V gene encodes CDR1 SGHRS and CDR2 YFSETQ. As for this clone: As yet, its antigen is unknown.

Produced via immunoSEQ multiplex PCR; TCRdb's table is partial and in-frame only. Among 100,000 to 120,000 clones listed, approximately 94% were seen once. The receptor was derived from an adult who received the AZD1222 COVID-19 vaccine. This sequence joins TRBV5-1 and TRBJ1-6; unclear D gene. The source was peripheral blood, collected 28 days after the second AZD1222 dose. CDR3 region: CASSLWGDSPLHF. DNA of the CDR3: TGCGCCAGCAGTTTATGGGGTGATTCACCCCTCCACTTT.